One sample yielded the 18 T cell receptor beta chains listed below, sequenced in a study of blood T cells in healthy people across ages. Primed by a sample-barcoded 5' primer and a J-beta primer mix, a second PCR proceeded for 7 to 11 cycles. TCRdb analysed the 5' RACE reads with MiXCR anew, one entry per CDR3 protein. The sample holds 750,000 to 950,000 distinct CDR3 sequences; more than 25% are singletons and the top ten take about 3%. The same sample was also used in a study of T cells of mothers and their children.

The sample taken for sequencing was blood. These receptors were taken from a boy younger than 18 in good health.

This chain's CDR3 is CASSWVAAGDNEQFF. The CDR3 region has the DNA TGTGCCAGCAGTTGGGTGGCCGCCGGCGACAATGAGCAGTTCTTC. V is TRBV27 and J is TRBJ2-1; no firm D call. The CDR3 consists of 15 residues. V gave up 4 bases and J gave up 5 bases, with 15 bases separating them. The germline gives CDR1 MNHEY, CDR2 SMNVEV (reference sequence).

This clonotype was counted a few times. CDR3 DNA sequence: TGTGCCTGGAGTATACAACGGGGCGGCAATTCACCCCTCCACTTT. Protein sequence: CAWSIQRGGNSPLHF. This sequence joins TRBV30 and TRBJ1-6; tentatively, D is TRBD1 (5 bases). The CDR3 runs 15 residues. V lost 2 bases, J lost 7 bases, and 15 bases lay in between. The germline gives CDR1 GTSNPN, CDR2 SVGIG (reference sequence).

The chain uses TRBV6-5 and TRBJ2-1, with TRBD2 matching over 13 bases. Unmatched junction bases numbered 3, after V lost 6 bases and J lost 10 bases. This CDR3 is built from 13 residues. Germline CDR1 MNHEY, CDR2 SVGAGI. CDR3 amino acids: CASRRLAGGEQFF. The CDR3 region has the DNA TGTGCCAGCAGACGACTAGCGGGGGGCGAGCAGTTCTTC.

This clonotype was recorded once. This chain joins TRBV5-1 and TRBJ2-3, with 7 bases matching TRBD2. V lost 4 bases, J lost 1 base, and 6 bases stayed unmatched. CDR1 is SGHRS and CDR2 is YFSETQ in the germline V gene. This CDR3 is 15 amino acids long. The CDR3 sequence is CASSLSGDGTDTQYF. The CDR3 DNA reads as TGCGCCAGCAGCCTCAGCGGGGATGGCACAGATACGCAGTATTTT.

This clonotype was observed a few times. The chain has TRBV30 and TRBJ1-2; 8 bases are shared with TRBD1. The germline V gene encodes CDR1 GTSNPN and CDR2 SVGIG (reference sequence). V was clipped by 5 bases and J by 0 bases; unmatched bases: 5. The CDR3 spans 14 residues. CDR3 in amino acids: CAWALTGANYGYTF. The DNA for the CDR3 is TGTGCCTGGGCCCTGACAGGGGCTAACTATGGCTACACCTTC.

This chain links TRBV10-2 with TRBJ2-7; no clear D gene. Trimming took off 6 bases at V and 5 bases at J, with 23 bases between the two ends. CDR1 and CDR2 (germline): WSHSY, SAAADI. The CDR3 has 16 amino acids. Here the CDR3 reads CASRSTTDPKVHEQYF. CDR3 DNA: TGCGCCAGCAGGTCTACCACGGACCCGAAGGTCCACGAGCAGTACTTC.

This clonotype has a handful of counts. This rearrangement joins TRBV28 to TRBJ2-5; D might be TRBD1 (5 bases). The DNA end favors TRBJ2-7, so the J call may be wrong. This CDR3 spans 16 amino acids. The germline CDR1 and CDR2 sequences are MDHEN and SYDVKM. CDR3 DNA sequence: TGTGCCAGCAGTTTAGGGCAGGGAAGAAGATCCTACGAGCAGTACTTC. It yields the protein CASSLGQGRRSYEQYF.

This rearrangement joins TRBV4-1 to TRBJ1-2; no clear D gene. This CDR3 has 14 residues. Germline lookup yields CDR1 MGHRA and CDR2 YSYEKL. Trimming removed 4 bases at V and 4 bases at J, with 13 bases between. CDR3 DNA sequence: TGCGCCAGCAGCCCGGCAGTGACGGGCTATGGCTACACCTTC. Protein product: CASSPAVTGYGYTF.

Only one count was recorded for this clonotype. One end of the junction varies from germline; a read error may be responsible. V and J are TRBV7-3 and TRBJ2-2, with D tentatively TRBD1 or TRBD2 (5 bases each). Germline values: CDR1 SGHTA, CDR2 FQGTGA. CDR3 length: 14 residues. The CDR3 DNA sequence: TGTGCCAGCAGCTTAGGGCCAGGGTCCGGGGAGCTGCTTTTT. Translating gives CASSLGPGSGELLF.

The rearrangement uses TRBV5-5 and TRBJ2-1, with D unresolved. Germline CDR1 SGHKS, CDR2 YYEKEE (reference sequence). The CDR3 covers 14 residues. V was clipped by 0 bases and J by 0 bases, with 4 bases between them. CDR3 sequence: CASSLEFSYNEQFF. The CDR3 nucleotides read TGTGCCAGCAGCTTGGAATTCTCCTACAATGAGCAGTTCTTC.

The gene calls are TRBV4-1 and TRBJ1-6; D gene unclear. Germline CDR1 reads MGHRA; CDR2 reads YSYEKL. The CDR3 runs to 12 residues. V gave up 2 bases and J gave up 16 bases, with 12 bases separating them. The CDR3 coding sequence is TGCGCCAGCAGCCAATCCCGGCGGGATCTCCACTTT. It yields the protein CASSQSRRDLHF.

The chain couples TRBV5-5 to TRBJ1-5, with D perhaps TRBD1 (6 bases). From germline, CDR1 is SGHKS and CDR2 YYEKEE (reference sequence). The V and J ends lost 1 base and 7 bases respectively, with 18 bases between them. The CDR3 runs to 16 residues. CDR3 protein: CASSLMQGSGTQPQHF. The DNA for the CDR3 is TGTGCCAGCAGCTTGATGCAGGGGAGCGGGACACAGCCCCAGCATTTT.

The genes are TRBV20-1 and TRBJ2-7; D is possibly TRBD2 (5 bases). Germline lookup yields CDR1 DFQATT and CDR2 SNEGSKA (reference sequence). V lost 6 bases and J lost 6, with 12 bases in between. The CDR3 has 11 amino acids. CDR3 region: CSAPRDTEQYF. The CDR3 DNA sequence: TGCAGTGCGCCACGGGATACCGAGCAGTACTTC.

This sequence joins TRBV7-6 and TRBJ2-3, with TRBD2 as a possible D gene (6 bases). Trimming took off 5 bases at V and 1 base at J, with 10 bases between the two ends. The CDR3 is 14 residues long. The V gene's germline CDR1 is SGHVS and CDR2 FNYEAQ. The CDR3 DNA is TGTGCCAGCAGCCGGGGGTTCGGCACAGATACGCAGTATTTT. Its protein is CASSRGFGTDTQYF. Full variable domain (rest looked up from reference TRBV7-6 and TRBJ2-3): GAGVSQSPRYKVTKRGQDVALRCDPISGHVSLYWYRQALGQGPEFLTYFNYEAQQDKSGLPNDRFSAERPEGSISTLTIQRTEQRDSAMYRCASSRGFGTDTQYFGPGTRLTVL.

The chain couples TRBV3-1 to TRBJ2-7, with D perhaps matching TRBD1 or TRBD2 (5 bases each). Trimming stripped 4 bases from V and 1 base from J, with 14 bases between. The CDR3 length is 15 residues. Germline V gene data show CDR1 as LGHDT and CDR2 as YNNKEL (reference sequence). The CDR3 here is CASSLGTARSYEQYF. CDR3 DNA: TGTGCCAGCAGCCTTGGGACCGCTAGATCCTACGAGCAGTACTTC.

This clonotype was counted only a few times. The chain is built from TRBV10-3 and TRBJ2-7; weak D call: TRBD2 (6 bases). The V end lost 11 bases, the J end lost 9 bases, and 17 bases lay between the germline ends. Germline-derived CDR1 and CDR2 are ENHRY and SYGVKD. The CDR3 spans 11 residues. The CDR3 DNA reads as TGTGCCTCCCTTAACGGGGGACGGCAGTACTTC. Amino acids: CASLNGGRQYF.

CDR3 DNA: TGTGCCAGCAAGGGAGGCACCCTCAATCAGCCCCAGCATTTT. Translated: CASKGGTLNQPQHF. The chain recombines TRBV6-1 with TRBJ1-5; D remains unclear. The V gene lost 7 bases and the J gene lost 3 bases, with 13 bases spanning the gap. Per the germline V gene, CDR1 is MNHNS and CDR2 is SASEGT. This CDR3 is 14 amino acids long.

The chain recombines TRBV5-1 with TRBJ2-7, with 11 nucleotides matching TRBD1. Germline-derived CDR1 and CDR2 are SGHRS and YFSETQ. J lost 4 bases, V lost 2 bases, and 5 bases had no gene match. The CDR3 runs 15 residues. For the CDR3, the DNA is TGCGCCAGCAGCTTCCGGACAGGGGGCGAATACGAGCAGTACTTC. Its translation is CASSFRTGGEYEQYF.